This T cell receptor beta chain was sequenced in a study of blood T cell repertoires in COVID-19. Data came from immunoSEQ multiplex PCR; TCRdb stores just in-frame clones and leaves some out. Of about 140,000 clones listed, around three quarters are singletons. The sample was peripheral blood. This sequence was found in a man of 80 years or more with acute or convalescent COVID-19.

CDR3 loop: CASSSWALQETQYF. CDR3 coding DNA: TGTGCCAGCAGCTCCTGGGCTCTCCAAGAGACCCAGTACTTC. This chain joins TRBV5-4 and TRBJ2-5; D gene uncertain. The germline V gene has CDR1 SGHNT and CDR2 YYREEE (reference sequence). This CDR3 contains 14 residues. Trimming stripped 3 bases from V and 1 base from J, with 10 bases between.